One and the same sample provided the 17 T cell receptor beta chains below, sequenced in a study of blood T cell repertoires in COVID-19. The method was immunoSEQ multiplex PCR; TCRdb's version includes in-frame clones alone and lacks a portion of them. The sample lists over 65,000 clones; about 92% were seen once. The sequenced material came from peripheral blood. These receptors were collected from a human donor in a cohort sampled during active COVID-19.

The chain has TRBV6-5 and TRBJ1-6; possibly TRBD1 for D (5 bases). V gave up 4 bases and J gave up 7 bases, with 17 bases separating them. Germline loops: CDR1 MNHEY, CDR2 SVGAGI. The CDR3 runs 16 residues. CDR3 region: CASSSLGHSKNSPLHF. CDR3 DNA: TGTGCCAGCAGTTCTCTCGGACATAGCAAGAATTCACCCCTCCACTTT.

The CDR3 DNA sequence: TGTGCCAGCAGAACAAGCGGGAGGTTCTACGAGCAGTACTTC. Residues: CASRTSGRFYEQYF. The gene calls are TRBV3-1 (or the pseudogene TRBV3-2) and TRBJ2-7, with TRBD2 matching over 9 bases. The germline V gene has CDR1 LGHDT and CDR2 YNNKEL (reference sequence). The CDR3 is made up of 14 amino acids. The J segment lost 3 bases and the V segment lost 6 bases, leaving 6 bases of the junction unmatched.

The count of this clone is one. The chain has TRBV6-1 and TRBJ2-5; a weak D match, TRBD1 (6 bases). V was shortened by 5 bases and J by 5 bases, with 9 bases between the two germline ends. The CDR3 is 12 residues long. Per the germline V gene, CDR1 is MNHNS and CDR2 is SASEGT. The CDR3, as DNA: TGTGCCAGCAGTCGGACAGACGAGACCCAGTACTTC. Translating gives CASSRTDETQYF.

This clone was seen just once. The gene calls are TRBV27 and TRBJ2-6, with 8 bases matching TRBD1. In germline, CDR1 is MNHEY, CDR2 SMNVEV (reference sequence). V dropped 6 bases and J dropped 2; count of bases not matched to a gene: 9. The CDR3 loop spans 17 amino acids. CDR3 protein: CASSSGTGAAGANVLTF. In DNA form, the CDR3 reads TGTGCCAGCAGCTCCGGGACAGGTGCCGCTGGGGCCAACGTCCTGACTTTC.

The V gene is TRBV5-6, the J gene TRBJ2-5; 9 nucleotides match TRBD2. The CDR3 has 17 residues. Germline V gene data show CDR1 as SGHDT and CDR2 as YYEEEE. Unmatched junction bases numbered 11, after V lost 0 bases and J lost 5 bases. DNA of the CDR3: TGTGCCAGCAGCTTGGACTTGGGTAGCGGGAGTAGGGAGACCCAGTACTTC. It yields the protein CASSLDLGSGSRETQYF.

The chain links TRBV2 to TRBJ2-7, with 9 bases identical to TRBD1. V shed 11 bases and J 5 bases; nucleotides not matched to a gene: 13. The germline V gene encodes CDR1 SNHLY and CDR2 FYNNEI. CDR3 size: 14 residues. CDR3 amino acids: CAGQQGANSNEQYF. The CDR3 DNA reads as TGTGCCGGCCAACAGGGGGCCAATTCAAACGAGCAGTACTTC.

This chain connects TRBV13 to TRBJ1-3; 8 bases match TRBD1. The germline gives CDR1 PRHDT, CDR2 FYEKMQ (reference sequence). This CDR3 contains 15 residues. The V gene end was trimmed by 5 bases and the J gene end by 2 bases; junction bases not matched to a gene: 5. Written as DNA, the CDR3 is TGTGCCAGCAGCCCAGGGGGCCCGACTGGAAACACCATATATTTT. Translation gives CASSPGGPTGNTIYF.

CDR3 amino acids: CAIAGDGYEQYF. CDR3 coding DNA: TGTGCCATAGCGGGAGACGGCTACGAGCAGTACTTC. V is TRBV10-3 and J is TRBJ2-7, with TRBD2 identical over 8 bases. The CDR3 spans 12 residues. Germline CDR1 reads ENHRY; CDR2 reads SYGVKD. V gave up 9 bases and J gave up 3 bases; unmatched junction bases: 4.

J is TRBJ2-2 and V is TRBV7-3, with D possibly matching TRBD1 (5 bases). Germline CDR1 is SGHTA and CDR2 is FQGTGA. The CDR3 runs 13 residues. Trimming removed 3 bases at V and 6 bases at J, with 8 bases between. The CDR3, as DNA: TGTGCCAGCAGCTTGGGGCAACCCGGGGAGCTGTTTTTT. Translating gives CASSLGQPGELFF.

This chain joins TRBV3-1 (or the pseudogene TRBV3-2) and TRBJ2-7; 7 bases line up with TRBD2. CDR1 and CDR2 from the germline V gene are LGHDT and YNNKEL (reference sequence). V lost 5 bases, J lost 2 bases, and 3 bases stayed unmatched. The CDR3 covers 13 residues. Written as DNA, the CDR3 is TGTGCCAGCAGCGACGGACTAGCCTACGAGCAGTACTTC. This gives the protein CASSDGLAYEQYF.

This clone was detected once. The chain carries TRBV12-3 or TRBV12-4 and TRBJ1-1, with TRBD1 as a possible D gene (6 bases). Trimming removed 6 bases at V and 5 bases at J, with 10 bases between. This CDR3 is built from 12 residues. The chain's CDR3 is CASRYRVTEAFF. The CDR3 nucleotides are TGTGCCAGCAGATACAGGGTTACTGAAGCTTTCTTT.

The gene calls are TRBV6-5 and TRBJ2-7; 7 bases align to TRBD1. Looked up from germline, CDR1 is MNHEY and CDR2 is SVGAGI. V was clipped by 7 bases and J by 4 bases; unmatched bases: 10. The CDR3 spans 14 residues. DNA for the CDR3: TGTGCCAGCACCCAAGACAGGGTCCTTTACGAGCAGTACTTC. Its protein is CASTQDRVLYEQYF.

The chain links TRBV5-1 to TRBJ1-1; D not resolved. This CDR3 region has 14 residues. The V gene's germline CDR1 is SGHRS and CDR2 YFSETQ. Trimming cost V 2 bases and J 1 base, with 9 bases left between them. The CDR3 nucleotides read TGCGCCAGCAGCTTTCGGTTTGCGAACACTGAAGCTTTCTTT. The encoded protein is CASSFRFANTEAFF.

V is TRBV6-2 or TRBV6-3 and J is TRBJ1-2, with a possible D match to TRBD1 (6 bases). CDR3 length: 15 residues. Trimming stripped 4 bases from V and 5 bases from J, with 17 bases between. Germline-derived CDR1 and CDR2 are MNHEY and SVGEGT. The CDR3 DNA reads as TGTGCCAGCAGTTTTCACAGGGTCGCGGAGTATGGCTACACCTTC. The encoded protein is CASSFHRVAEYGYTF.

This clone was found a few times. This chain links TRBV5-4 with TRBJ1-6; no clear D gene. Germline values: CDR1 SGHNT, CDR2 YYREEE (reference sequence). Trimming removed 4 bases at V and 7 bases at J, with 9 bases between. The CDR3 length is 13 residues. The CDR3 DNA is TGTGCCAGCAGCCCTAGCTCGAATTCACCCCTCCACTTT. It encodes CASSPSSNSPLHF.

This chain uses TRBV18 with TRBJ2-1; TRBD2 matches 12 bases. CDR3 length equals 15 residues. Germline V gene data show CDR1 as KGHSH and CDR2 as LQKENI. The V gene end was trimmed by 1 base and the J gene end by 7 bases; junction bases not matched to a gene: 2. The CDR3 coding sequence is TGTGCCAGCTCACCACGGCTAGCGGGAGGGAATGAGCAGTTCTTC. Protein sequence: CASSPRLAGGNEQFF. Based on the CDR3 plus reference TRBV18 and TRBJ2-1, the full variable domain is NAGVMQNPRHLVRRRGQEARLRCSPMKGHSHVYWYRQLPEEGLKFMVYLQKENIIDESGMPKERFSAEFPKEGPSILRIQQVVRGDSAAYFCASSPRLAGGNEQFFGPGTRLTVL.

V usage is TRBV2 and J usage is TRBJ2-2, with 10 bases aligning to TRBD1. Unmatched junction bases numbered 0, after V lost 4 bases and J lost 4 bases. Looked up from germline, CDR1 is SNHLY and CDR2 is FYNNEI. The CDR3 consists of 14 residues. DNA of the CDR3: TGTGCCAGCAGTGGACAGGGGGCCACCGGGGAGCTGTTTTTT. Translating it yields CASSGQGATGELFF.